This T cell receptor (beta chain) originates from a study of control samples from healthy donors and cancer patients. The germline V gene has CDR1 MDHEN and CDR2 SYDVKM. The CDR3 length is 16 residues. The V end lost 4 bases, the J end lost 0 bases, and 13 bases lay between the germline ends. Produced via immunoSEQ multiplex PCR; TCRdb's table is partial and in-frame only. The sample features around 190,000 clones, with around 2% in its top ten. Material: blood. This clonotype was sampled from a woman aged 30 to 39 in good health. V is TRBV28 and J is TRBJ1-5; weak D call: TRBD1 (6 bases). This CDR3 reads CASSSQGWYSNQPQHF. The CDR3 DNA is TGTGCCAGCAGTTCCCAGGGGTGGTATAGCAATCAGCCCCAGCATTTT. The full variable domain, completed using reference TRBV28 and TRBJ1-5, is DVKVTQSSRYLVKRTGEKVFLECVQDMDHENMFWYRQDPGLGLRLIYFSYDVKMKEKGDIPEGYSVSREKKERFSLILESASTNQTSMYLCASSSQGWYSNQPQHFGDGTRLSIL.